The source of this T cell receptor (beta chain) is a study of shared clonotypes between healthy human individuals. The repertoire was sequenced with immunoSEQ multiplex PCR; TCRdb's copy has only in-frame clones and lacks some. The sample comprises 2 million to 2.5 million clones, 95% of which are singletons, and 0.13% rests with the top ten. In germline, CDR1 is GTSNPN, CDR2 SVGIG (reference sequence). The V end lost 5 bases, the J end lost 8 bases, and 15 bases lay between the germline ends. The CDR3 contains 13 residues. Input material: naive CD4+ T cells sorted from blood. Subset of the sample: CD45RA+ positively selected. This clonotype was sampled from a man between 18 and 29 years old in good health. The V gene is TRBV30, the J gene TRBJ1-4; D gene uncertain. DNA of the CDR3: TGTGCCTGGGCCTACGGAGGGAACGAAAAACTGTTTTTT. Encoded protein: CAWAYGGNEKLFF.